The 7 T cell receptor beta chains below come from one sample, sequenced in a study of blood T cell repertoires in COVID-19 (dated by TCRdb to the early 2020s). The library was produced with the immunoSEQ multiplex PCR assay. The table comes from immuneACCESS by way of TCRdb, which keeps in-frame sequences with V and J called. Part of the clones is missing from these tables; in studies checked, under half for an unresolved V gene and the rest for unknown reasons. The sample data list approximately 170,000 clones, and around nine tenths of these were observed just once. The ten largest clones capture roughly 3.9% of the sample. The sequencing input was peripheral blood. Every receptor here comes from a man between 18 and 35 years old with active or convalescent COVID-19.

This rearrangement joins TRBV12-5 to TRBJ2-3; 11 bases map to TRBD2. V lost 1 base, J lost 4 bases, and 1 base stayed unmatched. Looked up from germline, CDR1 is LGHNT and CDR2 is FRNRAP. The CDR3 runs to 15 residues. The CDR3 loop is CASGLGLAGPDTQYF. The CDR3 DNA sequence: TGTGCTAGTGGTTTGGGACTAGCGGGGCCAGATACGCAGTATTTT.

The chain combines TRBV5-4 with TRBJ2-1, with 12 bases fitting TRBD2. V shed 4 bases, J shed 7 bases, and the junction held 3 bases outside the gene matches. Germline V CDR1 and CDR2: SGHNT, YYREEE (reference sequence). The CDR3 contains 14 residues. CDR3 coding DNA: TGTGCCAGCAGCAACGGGACTAGCGGGAATGAGCAGTTCTTC. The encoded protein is CASSNGTSGNEQFF.

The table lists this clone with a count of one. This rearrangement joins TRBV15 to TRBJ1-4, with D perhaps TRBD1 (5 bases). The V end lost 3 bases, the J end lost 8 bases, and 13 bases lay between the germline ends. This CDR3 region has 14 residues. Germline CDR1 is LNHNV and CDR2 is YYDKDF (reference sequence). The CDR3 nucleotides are TGTGCCACCAGCAGGGCAGGGTCTCACGAAAAACTGTTTTTT. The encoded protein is CATSRAGSHEKLFF.

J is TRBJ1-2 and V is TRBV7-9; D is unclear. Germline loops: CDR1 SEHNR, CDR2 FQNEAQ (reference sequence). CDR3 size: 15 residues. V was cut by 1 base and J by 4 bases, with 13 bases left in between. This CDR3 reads CASSLVYGSGYGYTF. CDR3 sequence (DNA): TGTGCCAGCAGCTTAGTTTACGGCAGCGGCTATGGCTACACCTTC.

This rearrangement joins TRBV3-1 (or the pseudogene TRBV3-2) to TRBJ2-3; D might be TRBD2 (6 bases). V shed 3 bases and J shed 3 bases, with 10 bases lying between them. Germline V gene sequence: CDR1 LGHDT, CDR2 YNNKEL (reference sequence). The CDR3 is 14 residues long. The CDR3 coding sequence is TGTGCCAGCAGCCAGTCTGGGGGGACAGATACGCAGTATTTT. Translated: CASSQSGGTDTQYF.

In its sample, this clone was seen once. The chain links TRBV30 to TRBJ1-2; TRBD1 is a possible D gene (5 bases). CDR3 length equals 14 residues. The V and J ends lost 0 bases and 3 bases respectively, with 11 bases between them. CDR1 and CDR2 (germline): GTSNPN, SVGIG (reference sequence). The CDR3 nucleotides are TGTGCCTGGAGTGTCCCAGGGTCTGACTATGGCTACACCTTC. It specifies CAWSVPGSDYGYTF.

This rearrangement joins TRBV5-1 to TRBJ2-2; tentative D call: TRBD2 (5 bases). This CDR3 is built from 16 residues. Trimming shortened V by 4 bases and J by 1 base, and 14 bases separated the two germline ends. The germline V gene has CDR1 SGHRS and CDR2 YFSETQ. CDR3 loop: CASSPEGRKNTGELFF. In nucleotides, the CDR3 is TGCGCCAGCAGCCCCGAGGGCAGGAAGAACACCGGGGAGCTGTTTTTT. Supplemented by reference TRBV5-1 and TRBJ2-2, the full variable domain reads KAGVTQTPRYLIKTRGQQVTLSCSPISGHRSVSWYQQTPGQGLQFLFEYFSETQRNKGNFPGRFSGRQFSNSRSEMNVSTLELGDSALYLCASSPEGRKNTGELFFGEGSRLTVL.